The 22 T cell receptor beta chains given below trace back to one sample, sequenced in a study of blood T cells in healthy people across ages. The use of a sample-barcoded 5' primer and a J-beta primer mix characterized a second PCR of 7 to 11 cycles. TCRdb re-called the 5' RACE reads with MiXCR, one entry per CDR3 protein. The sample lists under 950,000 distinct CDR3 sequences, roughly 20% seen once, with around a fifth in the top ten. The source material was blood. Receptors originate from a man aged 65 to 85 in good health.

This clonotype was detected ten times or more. In nucleotides, the CDR3 is TGTGCCAGCAGTTTAAGAACGGGAAGGTACAATGAGCAGTTCTTC. It translates to CASSLRTGRYNEQFF. This chain links TRBV27 with TRBJ2-1; D perhaps matches TRBD2 (5 bases). The V gene's germline CDR1 is MNHEY and CDR2 SMNVEV (reference sequence). The length of the CDR3 is 15 residues. The germline V and J ends were trimmed by 2 bases and 4 bases, with 12 bases remaining between them.

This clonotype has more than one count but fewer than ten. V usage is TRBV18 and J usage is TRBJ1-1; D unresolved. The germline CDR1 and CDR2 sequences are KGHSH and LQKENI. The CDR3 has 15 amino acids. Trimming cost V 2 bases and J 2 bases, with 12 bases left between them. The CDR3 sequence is CASSPMAQRNTEAFF. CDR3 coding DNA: TGTGCCAGCTCACCAATGGCACAGAGAAACACTGAAGCTTTCTTT.

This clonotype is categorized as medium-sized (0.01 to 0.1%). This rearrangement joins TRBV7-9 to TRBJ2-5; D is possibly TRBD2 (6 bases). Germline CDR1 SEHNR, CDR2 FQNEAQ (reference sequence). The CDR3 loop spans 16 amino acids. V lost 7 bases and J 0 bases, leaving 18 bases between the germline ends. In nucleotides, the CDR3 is TGTGCCAGCACCGGGGGTGAATTAGTGGACCAAGAGACCCAGTACTTC. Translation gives CASTGGELVDQETQYF.

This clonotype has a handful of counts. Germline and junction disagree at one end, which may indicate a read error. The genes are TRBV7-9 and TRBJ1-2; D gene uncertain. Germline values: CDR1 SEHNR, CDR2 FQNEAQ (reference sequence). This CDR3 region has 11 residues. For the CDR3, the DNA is TGTGCCGGCAGCGAGAACTATGGCTACACCTTC. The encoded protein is CAGSENYGYTF.

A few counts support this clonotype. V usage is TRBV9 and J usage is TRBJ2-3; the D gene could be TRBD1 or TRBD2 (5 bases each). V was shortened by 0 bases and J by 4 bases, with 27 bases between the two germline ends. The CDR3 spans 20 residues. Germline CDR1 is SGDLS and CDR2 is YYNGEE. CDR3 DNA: TGTGCCAGCAGCGTAGCCCCAGAGCGGCACGATCCAATAGGGGCAGATACGCAGTATTTT. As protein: CASSVAPERHDPIGADTQYF.

DNA for the CDR3: TGTGCCAGCGGATATAGCGGGGGCACCGGGGAGCTGTTTTTT. Protein: CASGYSGGTGELFF. The rearrangement joins TRBV9 to TRBJ2-2, with 9 bases aligning to TRBD2. Germline V gene data show CDR1 as SGDLS and CDR2 as YYNGEE. The V and J ends lost 7 bases and 4 bases, in that order; junction bases with no gene match: 5. The CDR3 spans 14 residues.

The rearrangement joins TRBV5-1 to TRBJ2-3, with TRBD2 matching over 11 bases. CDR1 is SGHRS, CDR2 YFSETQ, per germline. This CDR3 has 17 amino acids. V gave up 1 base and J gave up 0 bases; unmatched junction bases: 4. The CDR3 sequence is CASSLLTSGTSTDTQYF. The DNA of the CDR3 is TGCGCCAGCAGCTTGCTGACTAGCGGGACTAGCACAGATACGCAGTATTTT.

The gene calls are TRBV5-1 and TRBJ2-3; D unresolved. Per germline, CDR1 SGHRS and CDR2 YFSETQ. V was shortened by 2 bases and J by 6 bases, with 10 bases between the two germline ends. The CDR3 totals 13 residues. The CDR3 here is CASSFSSSDTQYF. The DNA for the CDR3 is TGCGCCAGCAGCTTCTCGTCGTCGGATACGCAGTATTTT. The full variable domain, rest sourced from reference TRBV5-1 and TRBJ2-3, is KAGVTQTPRYLIKTRGQQVTLSCSPISGHRSVSWYQQTPGQGLQFLFEYFSETQRNKGNFPGRFSGRQFSNSRSEMNVSTLELGDSALYLCASSFSSSDTQYFGPGTRLTVL.

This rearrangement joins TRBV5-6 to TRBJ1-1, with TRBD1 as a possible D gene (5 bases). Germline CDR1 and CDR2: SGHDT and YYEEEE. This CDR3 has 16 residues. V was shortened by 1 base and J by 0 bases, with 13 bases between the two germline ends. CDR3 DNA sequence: TGTGCCAGCAGCTTGTTCCAGGGAGGAATGAACACTGAAGCTTTCTTT. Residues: CASSLFQGGMNTEAFF.

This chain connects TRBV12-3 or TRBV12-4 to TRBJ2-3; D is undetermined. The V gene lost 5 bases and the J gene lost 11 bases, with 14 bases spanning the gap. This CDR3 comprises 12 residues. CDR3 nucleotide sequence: TGTGCCAGCAGTGTGAGAGGAGATGTGCAGTATTTT. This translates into CASSVRGDVQYF.

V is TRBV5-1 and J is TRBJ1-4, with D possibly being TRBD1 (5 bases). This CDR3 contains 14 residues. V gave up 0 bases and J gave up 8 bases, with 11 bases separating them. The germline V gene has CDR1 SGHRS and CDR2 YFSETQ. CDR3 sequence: CASSLVGDGEKLFF. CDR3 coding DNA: TGCGCCAGCAGCTTGGTCGGGGACGGAGAAAAACTGTTTTTT.

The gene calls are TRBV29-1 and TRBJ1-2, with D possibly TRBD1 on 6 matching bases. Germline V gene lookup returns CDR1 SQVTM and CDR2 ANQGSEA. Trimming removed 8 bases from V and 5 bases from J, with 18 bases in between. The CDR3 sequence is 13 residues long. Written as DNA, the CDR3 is TGCAGCCACGCCCAGGGGTTCGGGTATGGCTACACCTTC. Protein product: CSHAQGFGYGYTF.

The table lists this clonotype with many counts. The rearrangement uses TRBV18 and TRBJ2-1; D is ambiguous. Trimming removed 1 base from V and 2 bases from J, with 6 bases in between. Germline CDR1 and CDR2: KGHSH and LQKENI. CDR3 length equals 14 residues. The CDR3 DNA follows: TGTGCCAGCTCACCACGTACCACCTACAATGAGCAGTTCTTC. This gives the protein CASSPRTTYNEQFF.

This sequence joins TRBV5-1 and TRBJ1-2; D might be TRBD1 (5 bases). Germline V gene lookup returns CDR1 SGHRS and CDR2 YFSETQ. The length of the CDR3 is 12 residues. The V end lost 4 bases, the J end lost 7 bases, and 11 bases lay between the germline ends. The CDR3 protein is CASSIGQSGYTF. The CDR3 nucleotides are TGCGCCAGCAGCATCGGACAAAGTGGCTACACCTTC.

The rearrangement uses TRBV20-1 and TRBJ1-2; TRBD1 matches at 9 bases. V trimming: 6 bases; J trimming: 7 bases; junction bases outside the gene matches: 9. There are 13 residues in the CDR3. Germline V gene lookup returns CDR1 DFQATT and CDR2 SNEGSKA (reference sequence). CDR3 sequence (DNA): TGCAGTGCAAACTTGGACAGGGGAGTTGGCTACACCTTC. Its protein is CSANLDRGVGYTF.

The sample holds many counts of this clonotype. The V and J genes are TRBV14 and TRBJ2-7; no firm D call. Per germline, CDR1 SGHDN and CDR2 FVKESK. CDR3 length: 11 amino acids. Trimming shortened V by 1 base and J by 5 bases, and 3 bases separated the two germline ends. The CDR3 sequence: CASSQVDEQYF. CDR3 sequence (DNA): TGTGCCAGCAGCCAAGTTGACGAGCAGTACTTC.

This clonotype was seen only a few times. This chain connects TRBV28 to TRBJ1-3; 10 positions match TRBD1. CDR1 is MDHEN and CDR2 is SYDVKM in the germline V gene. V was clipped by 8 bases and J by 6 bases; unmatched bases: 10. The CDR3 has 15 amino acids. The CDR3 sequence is CASGGPGTGENTIYF. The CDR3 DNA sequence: TGTGCCAGCGGGGGGCCCGGGACAGGGGAAAACACCATATATTTT.

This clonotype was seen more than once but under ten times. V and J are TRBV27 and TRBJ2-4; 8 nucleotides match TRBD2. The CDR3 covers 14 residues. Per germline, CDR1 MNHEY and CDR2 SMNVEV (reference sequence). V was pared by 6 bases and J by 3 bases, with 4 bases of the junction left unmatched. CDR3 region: CASRLAVNKNIQYF. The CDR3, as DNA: TGTGCCAGCAGACTAGCGGTAAACAAAAACATTCAGTACTTC.

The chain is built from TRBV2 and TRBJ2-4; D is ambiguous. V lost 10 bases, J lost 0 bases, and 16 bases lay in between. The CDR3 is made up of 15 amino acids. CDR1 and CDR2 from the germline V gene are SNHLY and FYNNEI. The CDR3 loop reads CATQEFGLAKNIQYF. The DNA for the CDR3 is TGTGCCACCCAGGAGTTTGGGCTAGCCAAAAACATTCAGTACTTC.

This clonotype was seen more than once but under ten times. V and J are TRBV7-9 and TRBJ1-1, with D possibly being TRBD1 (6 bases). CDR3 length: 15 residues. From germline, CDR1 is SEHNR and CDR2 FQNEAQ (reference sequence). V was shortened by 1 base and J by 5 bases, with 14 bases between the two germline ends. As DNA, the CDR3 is TGTGCCAGCAGCTTAGGTTTGGGGGGACAAACTGAAGCTTTCTTT. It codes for CASSLGLGGQTEAFF.

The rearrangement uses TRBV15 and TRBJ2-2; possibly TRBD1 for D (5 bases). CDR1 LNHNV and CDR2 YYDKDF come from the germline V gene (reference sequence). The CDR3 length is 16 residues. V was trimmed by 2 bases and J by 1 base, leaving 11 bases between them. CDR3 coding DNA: TGTGCCACCAGCAGAACCAGGGCCGGGAACACCGGGGAGCTGTTTTTT. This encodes CATSRTRAGNTGELFF.

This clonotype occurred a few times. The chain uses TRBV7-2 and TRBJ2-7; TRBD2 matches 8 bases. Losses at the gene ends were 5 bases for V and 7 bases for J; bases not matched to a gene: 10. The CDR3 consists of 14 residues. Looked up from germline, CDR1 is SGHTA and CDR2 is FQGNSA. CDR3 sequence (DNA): TGTGCCAGCAGCCCAATCAGCGGGGGCTGGGAGCAGTACGTC. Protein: CASSPISGGWEQYV.